The table lists the clone carrying this T cell receptor beta chain with a few counts. Its target is not known. Depth targeted 1 in 200,000 to 1 in 1 million T cells, averaging 10x coverage per clonotype. Sequencing was performed with immunoSEQ multiplex PCR; in TCRdb, only in-frame clones are kept and a portion is missing. Of more than 150,000 clones detected, around 70% appear once; the ten largest clones hold over 10%. The data derive from a study of cytotoxic CD8 clonotypes in ibrutinib-treated CLL. Across the study: The sample average was about 280,000 productive templates and tens of thousands of productive rearrangements. Study-wide findings and caveats: Public clonotypes proved infrequent, and on treatment they shrank or remained steady. The study found clonality rose at ibrutinib response, then fell toward baseline at progression.

The V gene lost 3 bases and the J gene lost 8 bases, with 14 bases spanning the gap. The CDR3 is made up of 13 amino acids. CDR1 is SGHTA, CDR2 FQGNSA, per germline. V gene TRBV7-2 combines with J gene TRBJ2-7, with TRBD2 as a possible D gene (6 bases). Sequenced material: PBMCs, taken after 24 months of ibrutinib treatment. The source of this sequence is a human donor with chronic lymphocytic leukemia. This chain's CDR3 is CASSFSSGDQQYF. CDR3 DNA: TGTGCCAGCAGCTTTAGTTCGGGGGACCAGCAGTACTTC.